The 12 T cell receptor beta chains listed next were all sequenced from one sample in a study of CD8 T cells in Susac syndrome. Reverse transcription of about 0.5 to 1 ug RNA was performed with random hexamers. TCRdb fed the immunoSEQ multiplex PCR reads into MiXCR, producing one record per CDR3 protein. The data show 150,000 to 200,000 distinct CDR3 sequences, 90% to 95% seen once. Input material: CD4+ T cells from PBMCs. The receptors were gathered from a human donor in good health.

Details on this clonotype: The junction departs from the called germline gene at one end, perhaps through a read error. The chain carries TRBV5-1 and TRBJ2-1; tentative D call: TRBD2 (5 bases). CDR3 length equals 16 residues. CDR1 and CDR2 from the germline V gene are SGHRS and YFSETQ. CDR3 region: CASSLVGDGRYKEQFF. The CDR3 nucleotides read TGCGCCAGCAGCTTGGTGGGAGACGGTCGGTACAAAGAGCAGTTCTTC. Based on the CDR3 plus reference TRBV5-1 and TRBJ2-1, the full variable domain is KAGVTQTPRYLIKTRGQQVTLSCSPISGHRSVSWYQQTPGQGLQFLFEYFSETQRNKGNFPGRFSGRQFSNSRSEMNVSTLELGDSALYLCASSLVGDGRYKEQFFGPGTRLTVL.

Only one count was recorded for this clonotype. This chain uses TRBV28 with TRBJ1-1; perhaps TRBD1 as D (6 bases). The length of the CDR3 is 14 residues. Trimming removed 7 bases from V and 5 bases from J, with 17 bases in between. Per the germline V gene, CDR1 is MDHEN and CDR2 is SYDVKM. This CDR3 reads CASTPGGRLTEAFF. CDR3 DNA sequence: TGTGCCAGCACACCCGGGGGGCGGTTAACTGAAGCTTTCTTT. Full variable domain (outside the CDR3, taken from reference TRBV28 and TRBJ1-1): DVKVTQSSRYLVKRTGEKVFLECVQDMDHENMFWYRQDPGLGLRLIYFSYDVKMKEKGDIPEGYSVSREKKERFSLILESASTNQTSMYLCASTPGGRLTEAFFGQGTRLTVV.

V and J are TRBV5-1 and TRBJ2-2; 13 positions match TRBD2. Per germline, CDR1 SGHRS and CDR2 YFSETQ. The CDR3 is 18 residues long. Unmatched junction bases numbered 15, after V lost 7 bases and J lost 6 bases. DNA of the CDR3: TGCGCCAGCCAAGCAGGGTCGGGACTAGCGGGAAGAGCCGGGGAGCTGTTTTTT. Protein product: CASQAGSGLAGRAGELFF.

V gene TRBV6-2 or TRBV6-3 combines with J gene TRBJ2-7; 14 nucleotides line up with TRBD2. Germline CDR1 is MNHEY and CDR2 is SVGEGT. This CDR3 region has 15 residues. Losses at the gene ends were 6 bases for V and 1 base for J; bases not matched to a gene: 2. The chain's CDR3 is CASRGLAGVSYEQYF. CDR3 bases: TGTGCCAGCAGGGGACTAGCGGGAGTGTCCTACGAGCAGTACTTC.

This clonotype was detected once. V and J are TRBV6-5 and TRBJ1-2; TRBD1 matches 10 bases. V lost 0 bases to trimming and J lost 8 bases; unmatched junction nucleotides: 6. Germline assignment: CDR1 MNHEY and CDR2 SVGAGI. The CDR3 loop spans 15 amino acids. CDR3 sequence reads: CASSYSTGGRRGYTF. The DNA of the CDR3 is TGTGCCAGCAGTTACTCGACAGGGGGCCGTCGGGGCTACACCTTC.

This clonotype was seen only once. This chain links TRBV6-5 with TRBJ2-7; TRBD1 is a possible D gene (5 bases). This CDR3 has 15 amino acids. Germline lookup yields CDR1 MNHEY and CDR2 SVGAGI. Deletions cut 3 bases from V and 0 bases from J, with 12 bases between. The CDR3 here is CASSYGRAFSYEQYF. The CDR3 region has the DNA TGTGCCAGCAGTTATGGCAGGGCCTTCTCCTACGAGCAGTACTTC.

V gene TRBV29-1 combines with J gene TRBJ2-2; D tentatively reads TRBD1 or TRBD2 (6 bases each). The CDR3 sequence is 12 residues long. CDR1 and CDR2 (germline): SQVTM, ANQGSEA. With 7 bases removed from V and 4 bases from J, the gap between germline ends came to 10 bases. CDR3 in amino acids: CSGGGPTGELFF. The CDR3 region has the DNA TGCAGCGGTGGGGGGCCCACCGGGGAGCTGTTTTTT.

This clonotype was observed once. The CDR3 DNA sequence: TGCAGTGCGTCTTCTGGCAATCAGCCCCAGCATTTT. It yields the protein CSASSGNQPQHF. This sequence joins TRBV20-1 and TRBJ1-5; D not certain. V was cut by 6 bases and J by 2 bases, with 8 bases left in between. The length of the CDR3 is 12 residues. From germline, CDR1 is DFQATT and CDR2 SNEGSKA (reference sequence).

This clonotype has only one observation. The chain has TRBV24-1 and TRBJ2-3; 7 bases agree with TRBD2. Germline V lookup: CDR1 KGHDR, CDR2 SFDVKD. J was trimmed by 0 bases and V by 5 bases; bases with no gene match: 4. The CDR3 has 15 residues. The CDR3 here is CATSALSGSTDTQYF. CDR3 DNA: TGTGCCACCAGTGCCCTTAGCGGGAGCACAGATACGCAGTATTTT.

The table lists this clonotype with a count of one. The rearrangement joins TRBV2 to TRBJ1-1; D unclear. Trimming cost V 6 bases and J 5 bases, with 16 bases left between them. This CDR3 spans 14 amino acids. Germline CDR1 and CDR2: SNHLY and FYNNEI. CDR3 DNA: TGTGCCAGCAGCGGACTCGGGGTATATACTGAAGCTTTCTTT. Translation gives CASSGLGVYTEAFF.

The V and J genes are TRBV27 and TRBJ2-7; TRBD2 is a possible D gene (6 bases). Per germline, CDR1 MNHEY and CDR2 SMNVEV (reference sequence). V gave up 4 bases and J gave up 0 bases, with 25 bases separating them. The CDR3 loop spans 19 amino acids. CDR3 coding DNA: TGTGCCAGCAGTTGGCCCAGGCGGGGTTTCTTTATCCTCTCCTACGAGCAGTACTTC. It codes for CASSWPRRGFFILSYEQYF.

This chain links TRBV6-5 with TRBJ2-7; TRBD1 agrees at 7 bases. The V gene end was trimmed by 5 bases and the J gene end by 1 base; junction bases not matched to a gene: 5. CDR1 and CDR2 (germline): MNHEY, SVGAGI. CDR3 length: 14 amino acids. CDR3 DNA: TGTGCCAGCAGTGACCGACAGGGATCCTACGAGCAGTACTTC. This encodes CASSDRQGSYEQYF.